Below, 30 T cell receptor beta chains from the same sample are listed, as sequenced in a study of blood T cell repertoires in COVID-19 (dated by TCRdb to 2020 to 2022). The receptor library was made with the immunoSEQ multiplex PCR assay. In TCRdb, the immuneACCESS table is reduced to in-frame sequences with V and J assigned. These tables do not hold every clone; where another copy was compared, an unresolved V gene accounts for under half, and the others remain unexplained. For this sample the table gives tens of thousands of clones, of which roughly nine tenths were detected only once. About 2.9% of the sample belongs to the ten largest clones. Material: peripheral blood. These receptors were obtained from a woman aged 50 to 60 with active or convalescent COVID-19.

This chain connects TRBV6-5 to TRBJ2-7, with D possibly TRBD1 on 6 matching bases. This CDR3 region has 13 residues. V was shortened by 7 bases and J by 1 base, with 11 bases between the two germline ends. Germline CDR1 is MNHEY and CDR2 is SVGAGI. The CDR3 reads CASNRDISYEQYF. CDR3 nucleotide sequence: TGTGCCAGCAACCGGGACATTTCCTACGAGCAGTACTTC.

The chain links TRBV25-1 to TRBJ1-3, with D perhaps matching TRBD1 (5 bases). CDR1 and CDR2 (germline): MGHDK, SYGVNS. V shed 4 bases and J shed 0 bases, with 13 bases lying between them. The CDR3 sequence is 16 residues long. In DNA, the CDR3 is TGTGCCAGCAGTGGGGCCGGGGGGGGCTCTGGAAACACCATATATTTT. It translates to CASSGAGGGSGNTIYF.

The rearrangement uses TRBV9 and TRBJ2-2, with D tentatively TRBD1 (5 bases). V dropped 4 bases and J dropped 5 bases, with 15 bases sitting between them. CDR1 and CDR2 (germline): SGDLS, YYNGEE. The CDR3 has 15 residues. The CDR3: CASSTGQGETGELFF. CDR3 nucleotides: TGTGCCAGCAGCACCGGGCAGGGCGAGACCGGGGAGCTGTTTTTT.

The CDR3 region is CASAGGPAKNIQYF. The CDR3 DNA sequence: TGTGCCAGTGCGGGGGGGCCAGCCAAAAACATTCAGTACTTC. This rearrangement joins TRBV19 to TRBJ2-4, with 9 nucleotides matching TRBD2. This CDR3 contains 14 residues. The V segment lost 8 bases and the J segment 0 bases; nucleotides outside the gene matches: 2. Germline assignment: CDR1 LNHDA and CDR2 SQIVND (reference sequence).

This clone has a count of ten or more. The chain links TRBV4-2 to TRBJ1-5; 7 positions agree with TRBD1. The J segment lost 4 bases and the V segment lost 0 bases, leaving 3 bases of the junction unmatched. The CDR3 sequence is 15 residues long. CDR1 and CDR2 (germline): LGHNA, YNFKEQ. The CDR3 DNA follows: TGTGCCAGCAGCCAAGAAGGGGGACAGAATCAGCCCCAGCATTTT. Its protein product is CASSQEGGQNQPQHF.

The rearrangement uses TRBV18 and TRBJ2-2, with D possibly matching TRBD2 (5 bases). V lost 1 base to trimming and J lost 1 base, with 10 bases between them. CDR3 length: 16 residues. The V gene's germline CDR1 is KGHSH and CDR2 LQKENI. The DNA for the CDR3 is TGTGCCAGCTCACCACTCGAGGCGGGGAACACCGGGGAGCTGTTTTTT. Its translation is CASSPLEAGNTGELFF.

The chain recombines TRBV2 with TRBJ1-1, with TRBD1 matching over 11 bases. The ends lost 6 bases at V and 1 base at J; junction bases unmatched: 7. The CDR3 is 16 amino acids. CDR1 is SNHLY and CDR2 is FYNNEI in the germline V gene. The CDR3 nucleotides are TGTGCCAGCAGGGAGGGACAGGGGGAGAGGAACACTGAAGCTTTCTTT. Amino acid sequence: CASREGQGERNTEAFF. Full variable domain (outside the CDR3, taken from reference TRBV2 and TRBJ1-1): EPEVTQTPSHQVTQMGQEVILRCVPISNHLYFYWYRQILGQKVEFLVSFYNNEISEKSEIFDDQFSVERPDGSNFTLKIRSTKLEDSAMYFCASREGQGERNTEAFFGQGTRLTVV.

This chain uses TRBV19 with TRBJ2-7; TRBD1 agrees at 8 bases. The J segment lost 6 bases and the V segment lost 6 bases, leaving 4 bases of the junction unmatched. CDR1 LNHDA and CDR2 SQIVND come from the germline V gene (reference sequence). The CDR3 sequence is 12 residues long. The DNA of the CDR3 is TGTGCCAGTAGACCCGACAGGGGCGAGCAGTACTTC. Protein sequence: CASRPDRGEQYF.

The V call is TRBV5-1, the J call TRBJ1-1; D gene ambiguous. The CDR3 spans 15 residues. Trimming removed 2 bases at V and 8 bases at J, with 19 bases between. The V gene's germline CDR1 is SGHRS and CDR2 YFSETQ. The CDR3 DNA is TGCGCCAGCAGCTTCGGTTTTACCTCACCGGGGGAAGCTTTCTTT. This gives the protein CASSFGFTSPGEAFF.

The chain couples TRBV19 to TRBJ1-2, with TRBD1 matching over 7 bases. CDR3 length equals 13 residues. The V gene end was trimmed by 7 bases and the J gene end by 8 bases; junction bases not matched to a gene: 10. Germline CDR1 reads LNHDA; CDR2 reads SQIVND (reference sequence). CDR3 residues: CASTVTTTGGYTF. CDR3 DNA: TGTGCCAGTACCGTAACTACGACAGGGGGCTACACCTTC.

The chain combines TRBV3-1 (or the pseudogene TRBV3-2) with TRBJ2-1, with 8 bases identical to TRBD2. Germline V gene data show CDR1 as LGHDT and CDR2 as YNNKEL (reference sequence). The CDR3 runs 16 residues. The J segment lost 9 bases and the V segment lost 1 base, leaving 11 bases of the junction unmatched. In nucleotides, the CDR3 is TGTGCCAGCAGCCAAGTTCAAAGGACTAGCTTTTTTGAGCAGTTCTTC. Translating gives CASSQVQRTSFFEQFF.

CDR3 DNA: TGTGCCAGCAGCTTGACGGGGTTCCCTGAAGCTTTCTTT. Its translation: CASSLTGFPEAFF. This rearrangement joins TRBV3-1 (or the pseudogene TRBV3-2) to TRBJ1-1; D unclear. Trimming took off 5 bases at V and 6 bases at J, with 13 bases between the two ends. CDR1 and CDR2 (germline): LGHDT, YNNKEL (reference sequence). This CDR3 region has 13 residues.

The genes are TRBV29-1 and TRBJ2-3; 9 positions agree with TRBD2. The CDR3 is 16 residues long. The V gene's germline CDR1 is SQVTM and CDR2 ANQGSEA. V shed 3 bases, J shed 3 bases, and the junction held 10 bases outside the gene matches. This CDR3 is CSVDAGTSSGTDTQYF. Here the CDR3 DNA reads TGCAGCGTTGACGCCGGGACTAGCAGCGGGACAGATACGCAGTATTTT.

The chain is built from TRBV7-2 and TRBJ1-6, with a weak D call TRBD1 (6 bases). This CDR3 spans 15 amino acids. Trimming pared 1 base from V and 10 bases from J, leaving 14 bases between. The V gene's germline CDR1 is SGHTA and CDR2 FQGNSA. The CDR3 here is CASSLEGGARSPLHF. CDR3 nucleotides: TGTGCCAGCAGCTTAGAGGGGGGGGCGCGGTCACCCCTCCACTTT. Combining the CDR3 with reference TRBV7-2 and TRBJ1-6 gives the whole variable domain GAGVSQSPSNKVTEKGKDVELRCDPISGHTALYWYRQSLGQGLEFLIYFQGNSAPDKSGLPSDRFSAERTGGSVSTLTIQRTQQEDSAVYLCASSLEGGARSPLHFGNGTRLTVT.

The rearrangement joins TRBV20-1 to TRBJ2-5; D gene uncertain. Trimming stripped 6 bases from V and 3 bases from J, with 8 bases between. The germline V gene has CDR1 DFQATT and CDR2 SNEGSKA (reference sequence). The CDR3 has 11 amino acids. The chain's CDR3 is CSAVLKETQYF. The CDR3, as DNA: TGCAGTGCCGTCCTTAAAGAGACCCAGTACTTC.

The chain joins TRBV5-1 to TRBJ2-6, with D maybe TRBD2 (5 bases). V lost 6 bases and J lost 3, with 10 bases in between. The length of the CDR3 is 14 residues. Germline V lookup: CDR1 SGHRS, CDR2 YFSETQ. CDR3 sequence (DNA): TGCGCCAGCATACCCGGGGATGGGGCCAACGTCCTGACTTTC. This sequence encodes CASIPGDGANVLTF.

The rearrangement links TRBV7-2 to TRBJ2-5; D is unresolved. This CDR3 contains 14 residues. V lost 5 bases to trimming and J lost 2 bases, with 12 bases between them. Germline-derived CDR1 and CDR2 are SGHTA and FQGNSA. The CDR3 reads CASSPDMKQETQYF. The CDR3 nucleotides read TGTGCCAGCAGCCCCGACATGAAACAAGAGACCCAGTACTTC.

The chain joins TRBV15 to TRBJ1-2, with D perhaps TRBD1 (5 bases). The CDR3 totals 14 residues. The germline V gene encodes CDR1 LNHNV and CDR2 YYDKDF (reference sequence). Trimming left V 0 bases short and J 3 bases short, with 8 bases between. The CDR3 bases are TGTGCCACCAGCAGAGATTTAGGGGACTATGGCTACACCTTC. Encoded protein: CATSRDLGDYGYTF.

The chain couples TRBV3-1 (or the pseudogene TRBV3-2) to TRBJ1-1; possibly TRBD1 for D (6 bases). Between the trimmed V and J ends, which lost 3 bases and 13 bases, there was a span of 12 bases. This CDR3 comprises 11 residues. Germline loops: CDR1 LGHDT, CDR2 YNNKEL (reference sequence). CDR3 nucleotide sequence: TGTGCCAGCAGCCAGGGGGGGCAAGGTTTCTTT. Its protein is CASSQGGQGFF.

The rearrangement links TRBV3-1 (or the pseudogene TRBV3-2) to TRBJ1-1; tentatively, D is TRBD1 (6 bases). The V end lost 4 bases, the J end lost 4 bases, and 10 bases lay between the germline ends. This CDR3 has 13 residues. Per germline, CDR1 LGHDT and CDR2 YNNKEL (reference sequence). CDR3 loop: CASSPAQGTEAFF. In DNA form, the CDR3 reads TGTGCCAGCAGCCCCGCACAGGGCACTGAAGCTTTCTTT.

This chain connects TRBV7-9 to TRBJ1-1; TRBD1 is a possible D gene (6 bases). V shed 10 bases and J shed 5 bases, with 14 bases lying between them. CDR1 and CDR2 from the germline V gene are SEHNR and FQNEAQ (reference sequence). The CDR3 is 12 amino acids. The CDR3 is CAIPRGGTEAFF. CDR3 in DNA: TGTGCCATCCCGAGGGGGGGAACTGAAGCTTTCTTT. Filled out from reference TRBV7-9 and TRBJ1-1, the complete variable domain reads DTGVSQNPRHKITKRGQNVTFRCDPISEHNRLYWYRQTLGQGPEFLTYFQNEAQLEKSRLLSDRFSAERPKGSFSTLEIQRTEQGDSAMYLCAIPRGGTEAFFGQGTRLTVV.

The rearrangement joins TRBV7-2 to TRBJ1-3, with D perhaps matching TRBD1 (6 bases). The germline V and J ends were trimmed by 4 bases and 3 bases, with 16 bases remaining between them. CDR1 and CDR2 from the germline V gene are SGHTA and FQGNSA. CDR3 length equals 16 residues. DNA for the CDR3: TGTGCCAGCAGCTCCAGGGGCACAGGGTTTGGAAACACCATATATTTT. This encodes CASSSRGTGFGNTIYF. Variable domain in full (rest from reference TRBV7-2 and TRBJ1-3): GAGVSQSPSNKVTEKGKDVELRCDPISGHTALYWYRQSLGQGLEFLIYFQGNSAPDKSGLPSDRFSAERTGGSVSTLTIQRTQQEDSAVYLCASSSRGTGFGNTIYFGEGSWLTVV.

The V and J genes are TRBV20-1 and TRBJ2-7, with 8 bases matching TRBD1. The CDR3 consists of 14 residues. The germline CDR1 and CDR2 sequences are DFQATT and SNEGSKA (reference sequence). V was clipped by 3 bases and J by 2 bases; unmatched bases: 6. CDR3 in amino acids: CSASMPGGPYEQYF. The CDR3 nucleotides are TGCAGTGCTAGTATGCCAGGGGGCCCCTACGAGCAGTACTTC.

This clone was recorded only once. The rearrangement links TRBV18 to TRBJ2-5; 8 bases are shared with TRBD1. The CDR3 runs to 14 residues. Germline-derived CDR1 and CDR2 are KGHSH and LQKENI. V gave up 2 bases and J gave up 5 bases; unmatched junction bases: 4. Here the CDR3 reads CASSPRTGPETQYF. For the CDR3, the DNA is TGTGCCAGCTCACCAAGGACAGGGCCCGAGACCCAGTACTTC.

CDR3 amino acids: CAWSKTAIEQYF. For the CDR3, the DNA is TGTGCCTGGAGCAAGACTGCGATCGAGCAGTACTTC. The chain employs TRBV30 and TRBJ2-7; no clear D gene. The germline V and J ends were trimmed by 3 bases and 6 bases, with 12 bases remaining between them. CDR3 size: 12 residues. CDR1 is GTSNPN, CDR2 SVGIG, per germline (reference sequence).

The rearrangement links TRBV10-3 to TRBJ2-7; 8 bases are shared with TRBD1. The CDR3 consists of 13 residues. CDR1 is ENHRY, CDR2 SYGVKD, per germline. J lost 6 bases, V lost 4 bases, and 5 bases had no gene match. This chain's CDR3 is CAISVGTGVEQYF. Written as DNA, the CDR3 is TGTGCCATCAGTGTTGGGACAGGAGTCGAGCAGTACTTC.

This chain's CDR3 is CASSRTGQPQHF. The CDR3, as DNA: TGTGCCAGCAGCCGCACAGGTCAGCCCCAGCATTTT. This chain joins TRBV7-8 and TRBJ1-5; TRBD1 might be the D (5 bases). This CDR3 is built from 12 residues. The V and J ends lost 5 bases and 6 bases respectively, with 8 bases between them. From germline, CDR1 is SGHVS and CDR2 FQNEAQ.

The rearrangement uses TRBV3-1 (or the pseudogene TRBV3-2) and TRBJ2-1, with 11 bases identical to TRBD2. In germline, CDR1 is LGHDT, CDR2 YNNKEL (reference sequence). The CDR3 length is 15 residues. V gave up 4 bases and J gave up 8 bases; unmatched junction bases: 7. The CDR3, as DNA: TGTGCCAGCAGCCCATGGGCTAGCGGGGGGTATGAGCAGTTCTTC. Translated: CASSPWASGGYEQFF.

A few counts support this clone. The chain combines TRBV5-4 with TRBJ2-7; D gene uncertain. This CDR3 is 13 amino acids long. Germline V lookup: CDR1 SGHNT, CDR2 YYREEE (reference sequence). Trimming removed 0 bases at V and 2 bases at J, with 6 bases between. Here the CDR3 DNA reads TGTGCCAGCAGCTTGGACAGCCCCTACGAGCAGTACTTC. This sequence encodes CASSLDSPYEQYF. Based on the CDR3 plus reference TRBV5-4 and TRBJ2-7, the full variable domain is ETGVTQSPTHLIKTRGQQVTLRCSSQSGHNTVSWYQQALGQGPQFIFQYYREEENGRGNFPPRFSGLQFPNYSSELNVNALELDDSALYLCASSLDSPYEQYFGPGTRLTVT.

This clone was observed once. The chain carries TRBV4-3 and TRBJ2-2; 8 bases map to TRBD2. CDR3 length: 16 amino acids. Looked up from germline, CDR1 is LGHNA and CDR2 is YSLEER. V lost 4 bases to trimming and J lost 5 bases; unmatched junction nucleotides: 9. The CDR3 region is CASSLNGGVPTGELFF. In DNA, the CDR3 is TGCGCCAGCAGCCTTAACGGGGGGGTGCCGACCGGGGAGCTGTTTTTT.